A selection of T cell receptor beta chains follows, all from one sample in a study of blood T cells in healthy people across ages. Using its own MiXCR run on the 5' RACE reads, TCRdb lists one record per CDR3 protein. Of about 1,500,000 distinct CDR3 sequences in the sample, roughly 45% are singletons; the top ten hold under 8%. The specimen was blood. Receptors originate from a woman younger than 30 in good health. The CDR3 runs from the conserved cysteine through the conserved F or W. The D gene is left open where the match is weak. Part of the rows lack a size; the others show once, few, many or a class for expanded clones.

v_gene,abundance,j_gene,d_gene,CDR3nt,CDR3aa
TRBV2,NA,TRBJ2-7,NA,TGTGCCAGCAGGTTTGCAGACTCCTACGAGCAGTACTTC,CASRFADSYEQYF
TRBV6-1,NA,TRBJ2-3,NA,TGTGCCAGCAGTGAAGCCGTGGGAAGCACAGATACGCAGTATTTT,CASSEAVGSTDTQYF
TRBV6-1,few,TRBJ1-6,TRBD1,TGTGCCAGCAGTGATGGGGGACAGGGAAATTCACCCCTCCACTTT,CASSDGGQGNSPLHF
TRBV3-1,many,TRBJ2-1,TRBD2,TGTGCCAGCAGCCGACTAGCGGGAGACAATGAGCAGTTCTTC,CASSRLAGDNEQFF
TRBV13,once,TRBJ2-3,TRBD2,TGTGCCAGCAGCTCCCCCCGGGGGGCAGATACGCAGTATTTT,CASSSPRGADTQYF
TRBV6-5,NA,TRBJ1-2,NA,TGTGCCAGCAGTGGAACAGGCGACTATGGCTACACCTTC,CASSGTGDYGYTF
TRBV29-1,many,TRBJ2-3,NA,TGCAGCGTTCAGAGTGGCACAGATACGCAGTATTTT,CSVQSGTDTQYF
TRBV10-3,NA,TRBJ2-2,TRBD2,TGTGCCATCAGGACTAGCGGGACCGGGGAGCTGTTTTTT,CAIRTSGTGELFF
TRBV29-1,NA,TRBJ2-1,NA,TGCAGCGTCCGACCAGCTACCTACAATGAGCAGTTCTTC,CSVRPATYNEQFF
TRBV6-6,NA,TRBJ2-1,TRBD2,TGTGCCAGCAGTCCGAGCCTAGCGGTATTCTACAATGAGCAGTTCTTC,CASSPSLAVFYNEQFF
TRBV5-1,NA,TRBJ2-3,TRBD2,TGCGCCAGCAGCGCCGGGACTAGCGGGGGAGATACGCAGTATTTT,CASSAGTSGGDTQYF
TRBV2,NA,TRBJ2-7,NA,TGTGCCAGCAAAGGCCCGGGGTCCTACGAGCAGTACTTC,CASKGPGSYEQYF
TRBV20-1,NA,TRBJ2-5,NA,TGCAGTGGGCGTGGCCTTGGTGAGGAGACCCAGTACTTC,CSGRGLGEETQYF
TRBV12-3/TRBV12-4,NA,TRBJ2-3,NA,TGTGCCAGCAGTTGGATTAGAACCACAGATACGCAGTATTTT,CASSWIRTTDTQYF
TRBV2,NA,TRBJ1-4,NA,TGTGCCAGCAGTCGGGCCCGAAAACTGTTTTTT,CASSRARKLFF
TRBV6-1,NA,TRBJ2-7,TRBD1,TGTGCCAGCAGTACGACAGGGGGCCTCGACGAGCAGTACTTC,CASSTTGGLDEQYF
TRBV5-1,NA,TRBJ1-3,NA,TGCGCCAGCAGCTCGGGGGTCTACGGAAACACCATATATTTT,CASSSGVYGNTIYF
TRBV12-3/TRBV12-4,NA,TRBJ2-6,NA,TGTGCCAGCACCCGAGCCGGGGCCAACGTCCTGACTTTC,CASTRAGANVLTF
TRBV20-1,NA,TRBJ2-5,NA,TGCAGTGCGGGAAAACCCTACAATGAGCAGTACTTC,CSAGKPYNEQYF
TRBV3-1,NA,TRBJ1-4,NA,TGTGCCAGCAGCCCTTGGGGCCGAGGGGGATCTAATGAAAAACTGTTTTTT,CASSPWGRGGSNEKLFF
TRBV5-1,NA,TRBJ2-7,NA,TGCGCCAGCAGCTCGGGCCTACCAGGCGAGCAGTACTTC,CASSSGLPGEQYF
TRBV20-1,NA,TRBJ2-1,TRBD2,TGCAGTGCTAGAACAGGGACTAGCGGGAATAATGAGCAGTTCTTC,CSARTGTSGNNEQFF
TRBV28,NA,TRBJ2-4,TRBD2,TGTGCCAGCAGTTCACTAGCGGCGAGCCCTGAAAACATTCAGTACTTC,CASSSLAASPENIQYF
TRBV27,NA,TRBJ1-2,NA,TGTGCCAGCAGTTTAGGTGGCGGGACCTCGGTTGGCTACACCTTC,CASSLGGGTSVGYTF
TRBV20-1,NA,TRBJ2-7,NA,TGCAGTGCTAGAGATATCGATCTCGGCGGGCAGTACTTC,CSARDIDLGGQYF
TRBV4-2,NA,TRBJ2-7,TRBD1,TGTGCCAGCAGCCAAGACCCCGGACAGGAGATCTACGAGCAGTACTTC,CASSQDPGQEIYEQYF
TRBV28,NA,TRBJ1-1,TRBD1,TGTGCCCGCAGTTTGGAAGGACAGGCGGGGACTGAAGCTTTCTTT,CARSLEGQAGTEAFF
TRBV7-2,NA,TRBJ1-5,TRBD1,TGTGCCACCAAAAGGGGGCAGGGATCTCAGCCCCAGCATTTT,CATKRGQGSQPQHF
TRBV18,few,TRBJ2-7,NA,TGTGCCAGCTCACCATGGGACACGGAGAATTACGAGCAGTACTTC,CASSPWDTENYEQYF
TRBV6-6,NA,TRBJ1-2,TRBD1,TGTGCCAGCAGTTACTACCCGGGACAGGAGTATGGCTACACCTTC,CASSYYPGQEYGYTF
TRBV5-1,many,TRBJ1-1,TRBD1,TGCGCCAGCAGCTCTACAGGGGATAGATACACTGAAGCTTTCTTT,CASSSTGDRYTEAFF
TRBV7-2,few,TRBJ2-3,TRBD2,TGTGCCAGCAGCTTGGGGACTAGCGGCAAACGGACGCAGTATTTT,CASSLGTSGKRTQYF
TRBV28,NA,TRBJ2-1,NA,TGTGCCAGCAGTTTGGGCGGGATAGGGGGACATGAGCAGTTCTTC,CASSLGGIGGHEQFF
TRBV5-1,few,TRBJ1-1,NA,TGCGCCAGCAGCGGCAGTGGGTTCACTGAAGCTTTCTTT,CASSGSGFTEAFF
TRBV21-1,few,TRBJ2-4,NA,TGTGCCAGCGGGGACCAAACAGGGGTTGGAAACATTCAGTACTTC,CASGDQTGVGNIQYF
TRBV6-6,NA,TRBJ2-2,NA,TGTGCCAGCAGCCCAGGACGGAACACCGGGGAGCTGTTTTTT,CASSPGRNTGELFF
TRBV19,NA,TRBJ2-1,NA,TGTGCCGGAGGACCGGGACATCCGAGCTCCTACAATGAGCAGTTCTTC,CAGGPGHPSSYNEQFF
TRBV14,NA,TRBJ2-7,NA,TGTGCCAGCAGCCAAGTGGGACGGACGGGGTACTGGGAGCAGTACTTC,CASSQVGRTGYWEQYF
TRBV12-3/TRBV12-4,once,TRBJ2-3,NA,TGTGCCAGCAGTCCCCGGGGAGCGTATAGCACAGATACGCAGTATTTT,CASSPRGAYSTDTQYF
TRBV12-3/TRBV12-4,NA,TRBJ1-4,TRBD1,TGTGCCAGCAGTCCGTGGAGGCAGGGGGATGAAAAACTGTTTTTT,CASSPWRQGDEKLFF
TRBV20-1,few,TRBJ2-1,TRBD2,TGCAGTGTTCCGTGGCGGGAGACCCAGTTCTTC,CSVPWRETQFF
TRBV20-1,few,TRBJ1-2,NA,TGCAGTGCTAGAGGCGGAGCAGGGTCTTATGGCTACACCTTC,CSARGGAGSYGYTF
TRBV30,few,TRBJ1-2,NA,TGTGCCTGGAGTCGGACTCCCAACTATGGCTACACCTTC,CAWSRTPNYGYTF
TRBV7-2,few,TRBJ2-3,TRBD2,TGTGCCACAGGAGGGGCTAGCGGGAGGGTTGTAGATACGCAGTATTTT,CATGGASGRVVDTQYF
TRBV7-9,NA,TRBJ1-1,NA,TGTGCCAGCAGCTTTCCCTCCTGGTCCGCTTTCTTT,CASSFPSWSAFF
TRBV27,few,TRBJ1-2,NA,TGTGCCAGCAGTCCCCGAGGGGTATCGAGTCATGGCTACACCTTC,CASSPRGVSSHGYTF
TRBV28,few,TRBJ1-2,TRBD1,TGTGCCAGCAGCCTTGAACAGGGGAGCTATGGCTACACCTTC,CASSLEQGSYGYTF